This T cell receptor beta chain was profiled in a study of OX40 agonist ivuxolimab in advanced cancers. The protocol was immunoSEQ multiplex PCR, while the TCRdb copy is restricted to in-frame clones and leaves out a portion. The sample yields 65,000 to 75,000 clones, approximately 85% seen once. V trimming: 0 bases; J trimming: 4 bases; junction bases outside the gene matches: 10. CDR3 size: 17 residues. The germline V gene encodes CDR1 SGDLS and CDR2 YYNGEE. V gene TRBV9 combines with J gene TRBJ1-3; 7 bases align to TRBD1. Sample: CD4+ or CD8+ T cells sorted from blood, taken in a trial of the OX40 agonist ivuxolimab. The source of this sequence is an adult with an advanced solid tumor such as melanoma, head and neck, liver or kidney cancer. Here the CDR3 reads CASSVEFGTGVGNTIYF. The CDR3 DNA follows: TGTGCCAGCAGCGTAGAGTTCGGAACAGGGGTAGGAAACACCATATATTTT.